This TCR beta chain stems from a study of PD-1 blockade in classical Hodgkin lymphoma. The V gene's germline CDR1 is MRHNA and CDR2 SNTAGT. The CDR3 runs 14 residues. Trimming at V came to 4 bases and at J to 8 bases, leaving 6 bases not matched to a gene. Regarding the study as a whole: With respect to the repertoire differences, their causes, possibly disease activity or prior therapy, remain undefined. Healthy donors reportedly exceeded newly diagnosed patients in baseline TCR diversity.

Profiled with immunoSEQ multiplex PCR; TCRdb holds only in-frame clones, not every one. The table has some 23,000 clones, about 90% seen once. Time point described: newly diagnosed, previously untreated cHL patient sample. Thawed PBMCs were the source of CD4+ T cells, purified by magnetic negative selection. Untreated, newly diagnosed classical Hodgkin lymphoma PBMCs served for comparison. Comments on this clone: Its antigen remains unknown.

The chain carries TRBV6-4 and TRBJ2-1; 9 bases are shared with TRBD2. The TCR was taken from a human donor with classical Hodgkin lymphoma. The sequenced sample consisted of CD4+ T cells from blood. The CDR3 here is CASSVSGGTHEQFF. In DNA, the CDR3 is TGTGCCAGCAGTGTAAGCGGGGGGACCCATGAGCAGTTCTTC.